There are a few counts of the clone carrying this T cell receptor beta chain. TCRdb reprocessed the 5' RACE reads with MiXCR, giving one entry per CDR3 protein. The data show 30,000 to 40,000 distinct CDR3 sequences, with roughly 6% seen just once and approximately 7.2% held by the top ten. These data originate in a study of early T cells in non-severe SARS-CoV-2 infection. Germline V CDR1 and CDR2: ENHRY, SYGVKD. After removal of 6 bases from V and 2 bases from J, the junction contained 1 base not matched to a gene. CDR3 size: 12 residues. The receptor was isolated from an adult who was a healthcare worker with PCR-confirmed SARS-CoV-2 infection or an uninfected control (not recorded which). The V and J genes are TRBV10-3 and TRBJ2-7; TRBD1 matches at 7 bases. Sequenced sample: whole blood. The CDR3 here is CAISDRAYEQYF. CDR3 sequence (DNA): TGTGCCATCAGCGACAGGGCCTACGAGCAGTACTTC.